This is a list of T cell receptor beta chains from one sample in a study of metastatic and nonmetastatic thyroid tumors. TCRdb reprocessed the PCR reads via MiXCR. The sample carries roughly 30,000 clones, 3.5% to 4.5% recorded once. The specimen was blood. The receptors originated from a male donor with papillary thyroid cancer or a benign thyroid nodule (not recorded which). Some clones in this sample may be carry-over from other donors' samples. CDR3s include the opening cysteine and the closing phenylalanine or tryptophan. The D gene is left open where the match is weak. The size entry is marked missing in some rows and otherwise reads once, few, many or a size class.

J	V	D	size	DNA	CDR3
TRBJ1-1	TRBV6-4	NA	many	TGTGCCAGTAGCAGGGGTTTGAGAACTGAAGCTTTCTTT	CASSRGLRTEAFF
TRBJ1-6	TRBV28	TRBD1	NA	TGTGCCAGCAGTTGGGACAGGGACAATTCACCCCTCCACTTT	CASSWDRDNSPLHF
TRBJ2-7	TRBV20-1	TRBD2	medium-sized	TGCAGTGCGAGCTTAGCGGGAGGGCCCGACGAGCAGTACTTC	CSASLAGGPDEQYF
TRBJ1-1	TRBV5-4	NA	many	TGTGCCAGCAGCTTGCCCGCTCGACGGCCCGCTGAAGCTTTCTTT	CASSLPARRPAEAFF
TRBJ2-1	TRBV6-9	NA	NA	TGTGCCAGCAGTTTACCGGGACTCTCCTACAATGAGCAGTTCTTC	CASSLPGLSYNEQFF
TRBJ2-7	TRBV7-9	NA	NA	TGTGCCGGCAGCACCGTTAACCTCGACGAGGAGCAGTACTTC	CAGSTVNLDEEQYF
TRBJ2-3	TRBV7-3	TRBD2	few	TGTGCCAGCAGCTTAAGAGGCGGGAGGGCCGGGACAGATACGCAGTATTTT	CASSLRGGRAGTDTQYF
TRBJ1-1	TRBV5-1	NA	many	TGCGCCAGCAGCCCCAAGGGGGGGGGCAACACTGAAGCTTTCTTT	CASSPKGGGNTEAFF
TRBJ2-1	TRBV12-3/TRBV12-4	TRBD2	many	TGTGCCAGCAGTTTAGCAGCTAGCGGGAGTCTGAGTTCCTACAATGAGCAGTTCTTC	CASSLAASGSLSSYNEQFF
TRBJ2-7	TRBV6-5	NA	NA	TGTGCCAGCAGTTACCCGAGGGGTGTCCTTACGAGCGAGCAGTACTTC	CASSYPRGVLTSEQYF
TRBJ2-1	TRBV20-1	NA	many	TGCAGTGCTAGACGCCTCAGGGGGGGGGGGAGCTCCTACAATGAGCAGTTCTTC	CSARRLRGGGSSYNEQFF
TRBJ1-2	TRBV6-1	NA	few	TGTGCCAGCAGACAAGGAGCTAACTATGGCTACACCTTC	CASRQGANYGYTF
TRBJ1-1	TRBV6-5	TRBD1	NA	TGTGCCAGCAGTTACTCACAGGGGATCACTGAAGCTTTCTTT	CASSYSQGITEAFF
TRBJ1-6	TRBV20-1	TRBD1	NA	TGCAGTGCCCCTGACAGGGGAGGGGGAATTAATTCACCCCTCCACTTT	CSAPDRGGGINSPLHF
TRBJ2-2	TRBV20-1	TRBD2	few	TGCAGTGCTAGACTAGCGGGCGGGGAGCTGTTTTTT	CSARLAGGELFF
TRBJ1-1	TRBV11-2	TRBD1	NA	TGTGCCAGCAGCTTAGTAGGGGGACAGGGTGGGGCTGAAGCTTTCTTT	CASSLVGGQGGAEAFF
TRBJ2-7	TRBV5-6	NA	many	TGTGCCAGCAGCTTCCCCCCGTCCCCCGAGCAGTACTTC	CASSFPPSPEQYF